This is a list of T cell receptor beta chains from one sample in a study of CD8 T cells in Susac syndrome. Via MiXCR, TCRdb re-called the immunoSEQ multiplex PCR reads, giving one row per CDR3 protein. In the table there are around 300,000 distinct CDR3 sequences, around 90% of which are singletons. Material: CD4+ T cells from PBMCs. All receptors come from a human donor with multiple sclerosis. CDR3s include the opening cysteine and the closing phenylalanine or tryptophan. Each record gives: D gene, J gene, V gene, clone size, CDR3 protein, CDR3 DNA. D genes are given only for firm matches. Only part of the rows carry a size: once, few, many, or a class if the clone is expanded.

NA | TRBJ2-3 | TRBV29-1 | NA | CSVTPSQRSLGDTQFF | TGCAGCGTGACCCCTTCCCAGCGGAGTCTGGGAGATACGCAGTTTTTT
TRBD1 | TRBJ2-7 | TRBV18 | NA | CASSPGQARYEQYF | TGTGCCAGCTCACCGGGACAGGCCCGATACGAGCAGTACTTC
NA | TRBJ1-5 | TRBV21-1 | NA | CASTDERGKDNQPQHF | TGTGCCAGCACTGACGAGAGGGGGAAGGACAATCAGCCCCAGCATTTT
NA | TRBJ2-5 | TRBV12-3/TRBV12-4 | NA | CASSTGPGAGETQYF | TGTGCCAGCAGTACCGGACCGGGTGCGGGGGAGACCCAGTACTTC
NA | TRBJ1-1 | TRBV9 | NA | CASSPIVRGNTEAFF | TGTGCCAGCAGCCCCATCGTGAGGGGGAATACTGAAGCTTTCTTT
TRBD1 | TRBJ2-7 | TRBV4-1 | few | CASSQVVGQVDREQYF | TGCGCCAGCAGCCAGGTAGTGGGACAGGTTGATCGGGAGCAGTACTTC
TRBD2 | TRBJ2-7 | TRBV7-2 | NA | CASSPPGLAGGSYEQYF | TGTGCCAGCAGCCCCCCGGGCCTAGCGGGGGGATCCTACGAGCAGTACTTC
NA | TRBJ1-1 | TRBV7-9 | NA | CASSLALGLAEAFF | TGTGCCAGCAGCTTAGCTCTTGGGTTGGCTGAAGCTTTCTTT
NA | TRBJ2-3 | TRBV7-3 | NA | CASSLSLTTDTQYF | TGTGCCAGCAGCCTAAGCTTGACCACAGATACGCAGTATTTT
NA | TRBJ1-1 | TRBV29-1 | once | CSVSSMTGEAFF | TGCAGCGTCTCGAGCATGACAGGTGAAGCTTTCTTT
NA | TRBJ1-2 | TRBV11-1 | NA | CASSRDFAEYGYTF | TGTGCCAGCAGTCGGGACTTCGCTGAGTATGGCTACACCTTC
NA | TRBJ2-7 | TRBV21-1 | NA | CASSQRYGGIWVYEQYF | TGTGCCAGCAGCCAGCGCTACGGGGGGATTTGGGTTTACGAGCAGTACTTC
NA | TRBJ2-6 | TRBV20-1 | NA | CSASQGAVGANVLTF | TGCAGTGCTAGTCAGGGTGCGGTTGGGGCCAACGTCCTGACTTTC
NA | TRBJ1-1 | TRBV6-6 | NA | CASSPREGTEAFF | TGTGCCAGCAGTCCCCGTGAGGGCACTGAAGCTTTCTTT
NA | TRBJ1-1 | TRBV6-5 | NA | CASSLSDGDTEAFF | TGTGCCAGCAGTTTGTCGGACGGAGACACTGAAGCTTTCTTT
TRBD2 | TRBJ2-5 | TRBV2 | NA | CASRGPSGQETQYF | TGTGCCAGCAGGGGCCCTAGCGGACAAGAGACCCAGTACTTC
NA | TRBJ1-5 | TRBV7-8 | few | CASSPAQVNQPQHF | TGTGCCAGCAGCCCGGCGCAGGTGAATCAGCCCCAGCATTTT
TRBD1 | TRBJ2-3 | TRBV18 | NA | CASSPWRQGGDTQYF | TGTGCCAGCTCGCCGTGGAGACAGGGGGGAGATACGCAGTATTTT
NA | TRBJ2-5 | TRBV30 | NA | CAWSVLRRGETQYF | TGTGCCTGGAGTGTACTACGACGAGGAGAGACCCAGTACTTC
TRBD2 | TRBJ2-7 | TRBV12-3/TRBV12-4 | NA | CASSFSGSHEQYF | TGTGCCAGCAGTTTTAGCGGGTCCCACGAGCAGTACTTC
NA | TRBJ1-5 | TRBV2 | NA | CASSSEYNQPQHF | TGTGCCAGCAGTTCCGAATACAATCAGCCCCAGCATTTT
TRBD2 | TRBJ2-3 | TRBV7-9 | NA | CASSLAGGLDTQYF | TGTGCCAGCAGCCTAGCGGGGGGGCTTGATACGCAGTATTTT
TRBD1 | TRBJ1-3 | TRBV9 | NA | CASSVGQGHSGNTIYF | TGTGCCAGCAGCGTGGGACAGGGCCACTCTGGAAACACCATATATTTT
TRBD1 | TRBJ1-3 | TRBV3-1 | NA | CASSQEMTGGANTIYF | TGTGCCAGCAGCCAAGAAATGACAGGGGGGGCAAACACCATATATTTT
NA | TRBJ2-6 | TRBV19 | NA | CASSMVERAAGANVLTF | TGTGCCAGTAGTATGGTAGAACGTGCAGCTGGGGCCAACGTCCTGACTTTC
NA | TRBJ2-7 | TRBV5-1 | NA | CASSLVSYRHEQYF | TGCGCCAGCAGCTTGGTGTCCTACAGGCACGAGCAGTACTTC
NA | TRBJ1-1 | TRBV6-1 | NA | CASTATQNTEAFF | TGTGCCAGCACTGCCACCCAGAACACTGAAGCTTTTTTT
NA | TRBJ1-6 | TRBV12-3/TRBV12-4 | NA | CAGRGGVNSPLHF | TGTGCAGGACGGGGTGGGGTTAATTCACCCCTCCACTTT
NA | TRBJ1-2 | TRBV20-1 | NA | CSVNTRGGDYTF | TGCAGTGTGAATACCCGAGGGGGTGACTACACCTTC
NA | TRBJ2-3 | TRBV7-9 | NA | CASSLGDRNTDTQYF | TGTGCCAGCAGCTTGGGAGATCGCAACACAGATACGCAGTATTTT
NA | TRBJ1-2 | TRBV23-1 | NA | CASSHGGIGYGYTF | TGCGCCAGCAGTCACGGGGGTATTGGCTATGGCTACACCTTC
NA | TRBJ2-2 | TRBV28 | NA | CASTSRVGAAGELFF | TGTGCCAGCACATCCCGCGTCGGAGCTGCCGGGGAGCTGTTTTTT
NA | TRBJ1-1 | TRBV7-9 | NA | CASSLGGGGMNTEAFF | TGTGCCAGCAGCTTAGGAGGGGGAGGGATGAACACTGAAGCTTTCTTT
TRBD1 | TRBJ2-7 | TRBV5-1 | NA | CASSPDRVSYEQYF | TGCGCCAGCAGCCCGGACAGGGTCTCCTACGAGCAGTACTTC
NA | TRBJ1-2 | TRBV24-1 | NA | CATSDSRGRSPGYTF | TGTGCCACCAGTGACTCGAGGGGGAGGAGCCCTGGCTACACCTTC
TRBD1 | TRBJ2-7 | TRBV18 | NA | CASSPRTGQYEQYF | TGTGCCAGCTCCCCTCGGACAGGGCAGTACGAGCAGTACTTC
TRBD2 | TRBJ2-1 | TRBV20-1 | NA | CSANLAAPPNEQFF | TGCAGTGCCAACCTAGCGGCCCCCCCCAATGAGCAGTTCTTC
TRBD1 | TRBJ2-3 | TRBV2 | NA | CASSATGTGSTDTQYF | TGTGCCAGCAGTGCTACCGGGACAGGGAGCACAGATACGCAGTATTTT
NA | TRBJ1-1 | TRBV3-1 | NA | CASSQDWGRVATEAFF | TGTGCCAGCAGCCAAGATTGGGGCAGGGTGGCCACTGAAGCTTTCTTT
NA | TRBJ2-7 | TRBV19 | few | CASSTTGRRAYEQYF | TGTGCCAGTAGTACTACGGGACGCCGGGCCTACGAGCAGTACTTC
NA | TRBJ1-2 | TRBV5-1 | NA | CASSLGTDPYGYTF | TGCGCCAGCAGCTTGGGAACCGACCCGTACGGCTACACCTTC
NA | TRBJ1-1 | TRBV24-1 | NA | CATSDGWESEAFF | TGTGCCACCAGTGATGGTTGGGAGTCTGAAGCTTTCTTT
NA | TRBJ2-6 | TRBV6-1 | NA | CASSEEGGTRANVLTF | TGTGCCAGCAGTGAAGAGGGGGGCACAAGGGCCAACGTCCTGACTTTC
NA | TRBJ2-7 | TRBV6-5 | NA | CASSTPGPYYEQYF | TGTGCCAGCAGTACTCCGGGACCTTACTACGAGCAGTACTTC
TRBD2 | TRBJ2-7 | TRBV12-3/TRBV12-4 | NA | CASSPNWGWGGSYEQYF | TGTGCCAGCAGTCCAAACTGGGGTTGGGGGGGGTCCTACGAGCAGTACTTC
NA | TRBJ2-7 | TRBV6-5 | few | CASSLIRTGGRYEQYF | TGTGCCAGCAGCTTAATTAGGACAGGAGGGCGATACGAGCAGTACTTC
NA | TRBJ1-5 | TRBV28 | NA | CASSLTPREGQPQHF | TGTGCCAGCAGTTTAACGCCCAGAGAGGGTCAGCCCCAGCATTTT
NA | TRBJ2-1 | TRBV12-3/TRBV12-4 | once | CASSFLGRRASNEQFF | TGTGCCAGCAGTTTCTTGGGACGCCGAGCGTCCAATGAGCAGTTCTTC
NA | TRBJ2-7 | TRBV5-4 | NA | CASSWGSGAAYEQYF | TGTGCCAGCAGCTGGGGGTCAGGGGCGGCCTACGAGCAGTACTTC
NA | TRBJ1-2 | TRBV20-1 | NA | CSAKTGKGGYTF | TGCAGTGCCAAAACGGGAAAGGGTGGCTACACCTTC
NA | TRBJ2-7 | TRBV7-2 | NA | CASSLETGAGYEQYF | TGTGCCAGCAGCTTAGAGACAGGCGCCGGTTACGAGCAGTACTTC
NA | TRBJ2-3 | TRBV19 | few | CASSIGDTQYF | TGTGCCAGTAGTATTGGAGATACGCAGTATTTT
TRBD2 | TRBJ2-5 | TRBV7-2 | NA | CASSPAGAGGRRYF | TGTGCCAGCAGCCCGGCGGGGGCGGGAGGGAGGCGGTACTTC